This T cell receptor beta chain was captured in a study of blood T cells in healthy people across ages. Combining a sample-barcoded 5' primer with a J-beta primer mix, a second PCR ran for roughly 7 to 12 cycles. Using its own MiXCR run on the 5' RACE reads, TCRdb lists one record per CDR3 protein. Counted here are about 1,600,000 distinct CDR3 sequences, around 39% occurring once; the ten biggest clones make up roughly 7.7%. Study outcomes and limitations: Diversity of TCR beta correlated strongly with naive T cell percentage.

The CDR3 has 14 residues. In germline, CDR1 is SEHNR, CDR2 FQNEAQ (reference sequence). V was shortened by 0 bases and J by 6 bases, with 12 bases between the two germline ends. As concerns this clonotype: What it binds is not known.

This chain connects TRBV7-9 to TRBJ2-7, with D possibly being TRBD2 (7 bases). The origin of this receptor is a woman under 30 in good health. Sequencing used blood. The CDR3 DNA follows: TGTGCCAGCAGCTTAGCGGGAGGGGGTGGCGAGCAGTACTTC. This encodes CASSLAGGGGEQYF.